Each of the 18 T cell receptor beta chains below was sequenced from the same sample in a study of vaccination and CD4 T cells after COVID-19. Treatment meaning: approximately 11-day PBMC culture with coronavirus spike peptide pools or control peptides (ViraFEST assay). These receptors lack a known antigen. Sequenced with the Oncomine TCR Beta short-read assay was DNA taken from cultured CD4+ T cells. TCRdb ran MiXCR on the PCR reads and lists one entry per CDR3 protein. The profile shows about 20,000 distinct CDR3 sequences, roughly 51% of them singletons. Specimen: CD4+ T cells from blood, cultured in vitro. The receptors derive from a human donor who had recovered from COVID-19.

As DNA, the CDR3 is TGTGCCAGCAGTTCATCCCGGGGAGACACAGATACGCAGTATTTT. Amino acids: CASSSSRGDTDTQYF. The rearrangement uses TRBV28 and TRBJ2-3; tentative D call: TRBD2 (5 bases). Germline CDR1 is MDHEN and CDR2 is SYDVKM. The V end was cut by 4 bases, the J end by 2 bases, with 13 bases between. The CDR3 spans 15 residues.

The chain uses TRBV10-3 and TRBJ2-7, with no clear D. Per germline, CDR1 ENHRY and CDR2 SYGVKD. The V gene lost 8 bases and the J gene lost 1 base, with 12 bases spanning the gap. This CDR3 region has 13 residues. The CDR3 protein is CAIFGPDSYEQYF. In DNA, the CDR3 is TGTGCCATCTTCGGCCCCGATTCCTACGAGCAGTACTTC.

This clonotype was found a few times. The chain carries TRBV6-2 or TRBV6-3 and TRBJ2-1; tentative D call: TRBD1 (5 bases). This CDR3 has 15 residues. V gave up 5 bases and J gave up 9 bases, with 20 bases separating them. In germline, CDR1 is MNHEY, CDR2 SVGEGT. This CDR3 is CASSQPSQGEVEQFF. As DNA, the CDR3 is TGTGCCAGCAGTCAACCTTCGCAAGGGGAAGTTGAGCAGTTCTTC.

Written as DNA, the CDR3 is TGTGCCAGCAGTTACTCGAGAGGTTGGGGCTACACCTTC. The encoded protein is CASSYSRGWGYTF. The V call is TRBV6-5, the J call TRBJ1-2; D ambiguous. Trimming cost V 0 bases and J 8 bases, with 10 bases left between them. This CDR3 is 13 amino acids long. CDR1 MNHEY and CDR2 SVGAGI come from the germline V gene.

Written as DNA, the CDR3 is TGTGCCAGCAGTCGACCGGGACGGCTATACGAGCAGTACTTC. It encodes CASSRPGRLYEQYF. The chain has TRBV27 and TRBJ2-7; D is tentatively TRBD1 or TRBD2 (5 bases each). This CDR3 contains 14 residues. Trimming cost V 5 bases and J 4 bases, with 15 bases left between them. Germline CDR1 MNHEY, CDR2 SMNVEV (reference sequence).

This clonotype was seen a handful of times. The chain uses TRBV28 and TRBJ2-7; 8 bases align to TRBD1. V was pared by 7 bases and J by 7 bases, with 15 bases of the junction left unmatched. The CDR3 covers 15 residues. Looked up from germline, CDR1 is MDHEN and CDR2 is SYDVKM. Here the CDR3 reads CASIPMGQGAREQYF. In DNA form, the CDR3 reads TGTGCCAGCATCCCGATGGGGCAGGGGGCGAGGGAGCAGTACTTC.

A few counts support this clonotype. This CDR3 reads CASSSPNSYEQYF. CDR3 DNA: TGTGCCAGCAGTTCACCGAATTCCTACGAGCAGTACTTC. The rearrangement uses TRBV25-1 and TRBJ2-7; D not certain. Germline CDR1 is MGHDK and CDR2 is SYGVNS. V lost 5 bases and J 1 base, leaving 9 bases between the germline ends. The CDR3 runs 13 residues.

The V call is TRBV4-1, the J call TRBJ1-2; 10 bases are a match to TRBD1. The CDR3 totals 15 residues. Germline CDR1 MGHRA, CDR2 YSYEKL. V trimming: 3 bases; J trimming: 7 bases; junction bases outside the gene matches: 8. In DNA form, the CDR3 reads TGCGCCAGCAGCCAGCACCGGGACAGGGGTTTTGGCTACACCTTC. Protein product: CASSQHRDRGFGYTF.

This clonotype was observed a handful of times. The chain combines TRBV28 with TRBJ1-6; no clear D. This CDR3 is 16 amino acids long. Between the trimmed V and J ends, which lost 4 bases and 2 bases, there was a span of 12 bases. From germline, CDR1 is MDHEN and CDR2 SYDVKM. In DNA form, the CDR3 reads TGTGCCAGCAGTTCTCGGAAGTTTGCCTATAATTCACCCCTCCACTTT. Translation gives CASSSRKFAYNSPLHF.

The rearrangement uses TRBV6-5 and TRBJ1-2, with D hard to call. The V gene's germline CDR1 is MNHEY and CDR2 SVGAGI. This CDR3 spans 17 amino acids. V was cut by 0 bases and J by 4 bases, with 18 bases left in between. The CDR3 region has the DNA TGTGCCAGCAGTTACTCGAGTGGGTCTCAGGCCCCCTATGGCTACACCTTC. Its protein product is CASSYSSGSQAPYGYTF.

The gene calls are TRBV20-1 and TRBJ2-1; unclear D gene. The CDR3 extends over 10 amino acids. Germline assignment: CDR1 DFQATT and CDR2 SNEGSKA (reference sequence). Between the trimmed V and J ends, which lost 0 bases and 6 bases, there was a span of 0 bases. The CDR3 sequence is CSARDNEQFF. The DNA of the CDR3 is TGCAGTGCTAGAGACAATGAGCAGTTCTTC.

This clonotype has only one observation. J is TRBJ2-7 and V is TRBV15; 10 bases align to TRBD1. With V trimmed by 4 bases and J by 3 bases, 6 bases remained unmatched. Germline lookup yields CDR1 LNHNV and CDR2 YYDKDF (reference sequence). This CDR3 has 15 amino acids. The CDR3 sequence is CATSKGQGVDYEQYF. For the CDR3, the DNA is TGTGCCACCAGCAAAGGACAGGGGGTAGACTACGAGCAGTACTTC.

V usage is TRBV19 and J usage is TRBJ1-4, with 8 bases aligning to TRBD1. CDR3 length: 13 residues. Germline V lookup: CDR1 LNHDA, CDR2 SQIVND (reference sequence). V lost 7 bases and J lost 7; bases outside the gene matches: 5. The CDR3 nucleotides read TGTGCCAGTACCCAGGGGGCAACTGAAAAACTGTTTTTT. Translating gives CASTQGATEKLFF. The complete variable domain, with remaining parts taken from reference TRBV19 and TRBJ1-4, reads DGGITQSPKYLFRKEGQNVTLSCEQNLNHDAMYWYRQDPGQGLRLIYYSQIVNDFQKGDIAEGYSVSREKKESFPLTVTSAQKNPTAFYLCASTQGATEKLFFGSGTQLSVL.

The CDR3 spells CASSWGQVYNSPLHF. In DNA form, the CDR3 reads TGTGCCAGCAGCTGGGGACAGGTCTATAATTCACCCCTCCACTTT. The chain employs TRBV5-6 and TRBJ1-6, with 8 positions matching TRBD1. Trimming took 3 bases from V and 3 from J; bases not matched to a gene: 2. The V gene's germline CDR1 is SGHDT and CDR2 YYEEEE. The CDR3 is made up of 15 amino acids.

The chain recombines TRBV6-5 with TRBJ2-7; D not certain. CDR3 size: 16 residues. Germline V CDR1 and CDR2: MNHEY, SVGAGI. Between the trimmed V and J ends, which lost 0 bases and 4 bases, there was a span of 16 bases. The CDR3 sequence is CASSYSSSGWEYEQYF. The CDR3 coding sequence is TGTGCCAGCAGTTACTCATCTAGTGGGTGGGAATACGAGCAGTACTTC.

The chain couples TRBV29-1 to TRBJ2-7; 12 bases are a match to TRBD1. The CDR3 spans 14 residues. The germline V gene encodes CDR1 SQVTM and CDR2 ANQGSEA. V gave up 6 bases and J gave up 5 bases; unmatched junction bases: 8. The CDR3 DNA sequence: TGCAGCGTGCGAGGGGGACAGGGGGCCGACGAGCAGTACTTC. Amino acids: CSVRGGQGADEQYF.

The chain has TRBV6-1 and TRBJ1-1, with unresolved D. Germline V lookup: CDR1 MNHNS, CDR2 SASEGT. The CDR3 is 13 residues long. With 7 bases removed from V and 5 bases from J, the gap between germline ends came to 14 bases. The CDR3, as DNA: TGTGCCAGCATCAACGGGAGATGGACTGAAGCTTTCTTT. Translation: CASINGRWTEAFF.

V usage is TRBV2 and J usage is TRBJ1-1; perhaps TRBD1 as D (5 bases). The CDR3 covers 17 residues. CDR1 is SNHLY and CDR2 is FYNNEI in the germline V gene. The V end was cut by 3 bases, the J end by 0 bases, with 17 bases between. CDR3 coding DNA: TGTGCCAGCAGTGAGAGGGGAGGCAGCCTCATGAACACTGAAGCTTTCTTT. It translates to CASSERGGSLMNTEAFF.